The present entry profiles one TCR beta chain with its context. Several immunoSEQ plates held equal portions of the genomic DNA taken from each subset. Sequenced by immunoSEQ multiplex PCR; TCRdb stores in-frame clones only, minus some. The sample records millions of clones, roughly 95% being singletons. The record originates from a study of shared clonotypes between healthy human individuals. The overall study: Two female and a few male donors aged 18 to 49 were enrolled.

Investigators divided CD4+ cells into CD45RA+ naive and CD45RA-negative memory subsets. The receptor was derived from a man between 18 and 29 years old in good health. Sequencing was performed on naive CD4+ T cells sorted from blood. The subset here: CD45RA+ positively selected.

CDR3 sequence (DNA): TGCGCCAGCAGCCAAGAGAGGCTATTAGCCAAAAACATTCAGTACTTC. It specifies CASSQERLLAKNIQYF. This chain links TRBV4-1 with TRBJ2-4; D gene uncertain. V was pared by 0 bases and J by 0 bases, with 9 bases between. The germline V gene encodes CDR1 MGHRA and CDR2 YSYEKL. The CDR3 consists of 16 residues.